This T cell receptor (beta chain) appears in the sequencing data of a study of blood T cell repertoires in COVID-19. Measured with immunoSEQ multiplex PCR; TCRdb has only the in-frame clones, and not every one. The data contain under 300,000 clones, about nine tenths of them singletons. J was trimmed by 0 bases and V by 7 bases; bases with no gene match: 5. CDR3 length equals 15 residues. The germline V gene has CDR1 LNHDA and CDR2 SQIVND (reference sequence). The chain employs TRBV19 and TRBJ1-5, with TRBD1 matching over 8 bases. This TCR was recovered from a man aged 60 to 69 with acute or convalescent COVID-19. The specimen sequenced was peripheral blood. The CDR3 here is CASTTGADSNQPQHF. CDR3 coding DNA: TGTGCCAGTACGACAGGGGCAGATAGCAATCAGCCCCAGCATTTT.